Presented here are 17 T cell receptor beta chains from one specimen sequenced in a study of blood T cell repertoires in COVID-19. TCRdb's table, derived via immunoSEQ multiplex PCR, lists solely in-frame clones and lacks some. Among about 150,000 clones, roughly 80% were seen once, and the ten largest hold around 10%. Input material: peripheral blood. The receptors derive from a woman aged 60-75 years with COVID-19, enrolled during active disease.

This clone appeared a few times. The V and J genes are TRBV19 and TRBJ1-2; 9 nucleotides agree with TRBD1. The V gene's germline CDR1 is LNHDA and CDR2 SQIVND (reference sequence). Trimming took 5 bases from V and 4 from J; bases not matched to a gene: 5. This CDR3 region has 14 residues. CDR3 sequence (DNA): TGTGCCAGTAGTGAAAACAGGGGGCTCTATGGCTACACCTTC. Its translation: CASSENRGLYGYTF.

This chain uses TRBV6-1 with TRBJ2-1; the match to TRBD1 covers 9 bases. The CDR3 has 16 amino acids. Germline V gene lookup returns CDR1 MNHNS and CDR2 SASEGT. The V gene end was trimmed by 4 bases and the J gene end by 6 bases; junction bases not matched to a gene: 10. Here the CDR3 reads CASSGYRGRAPNEQFF. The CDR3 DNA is TGTGCCAGCAGTGGGTACAGGGGGCGGGCCCCCAATGAGCAGTTCTTC.

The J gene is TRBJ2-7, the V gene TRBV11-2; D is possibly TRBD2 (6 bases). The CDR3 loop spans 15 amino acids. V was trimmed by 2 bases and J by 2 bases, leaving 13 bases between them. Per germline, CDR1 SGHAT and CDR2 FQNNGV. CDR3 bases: TGTGCCAGCAGCTTAAGCGCGGGACGACCCTACGAGCAGTACTTC. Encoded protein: CASSLSAGRPYEQYF.

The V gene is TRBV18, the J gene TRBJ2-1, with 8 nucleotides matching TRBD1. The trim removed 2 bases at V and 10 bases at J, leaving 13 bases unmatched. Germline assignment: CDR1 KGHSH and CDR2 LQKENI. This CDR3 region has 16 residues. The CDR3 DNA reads TGTGCCAGCTCACCATCCCCAGGGGGCGCCGCGGACGAGCAGTTCTTC. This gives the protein CASSPSPGGAADEQFF. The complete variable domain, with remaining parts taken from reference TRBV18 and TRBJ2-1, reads NAGVMQNPRHLVRRRGQEARLRCSPMKGHSHVYWYRQLPEEGLKFMVYLQKENIIDESGMPKERFSAEFPKEGPSILRIQQVVRGDSAAYFCASSPSPGGAADEQFFGPGTRLTVL.

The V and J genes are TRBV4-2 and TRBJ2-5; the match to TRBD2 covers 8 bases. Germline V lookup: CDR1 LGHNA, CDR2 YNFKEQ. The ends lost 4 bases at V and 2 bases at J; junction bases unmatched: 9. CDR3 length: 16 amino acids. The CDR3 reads CASSLRGVAGQETQYF. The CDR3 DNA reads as TGTGCCAGCAGCCTAAGAGGGGTAGCGGGGCAAGAGACCCAGTACTTC.

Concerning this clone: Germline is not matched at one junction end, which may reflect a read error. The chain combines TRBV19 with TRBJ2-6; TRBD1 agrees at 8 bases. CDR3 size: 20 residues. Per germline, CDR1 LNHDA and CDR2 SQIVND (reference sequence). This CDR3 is CASSIGQGSSGSSGANVLTF. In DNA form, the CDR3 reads TGTGCCAGTAGCATAGGACAGGGCTCCTCGGGAAGCTCTGGGGCCAACGTCCTGACTTTC. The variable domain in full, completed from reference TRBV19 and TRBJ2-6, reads DGGITQSPKYLFRKEGQNVTLSCEQNLNHDAMYWYRQDPGQGLRLIYYSQIVNDFQKGDIAEGYSVSREKKESFPLTVTSAQKNPTAFYLCASSIGQGSSGSSGANVLTFGAGSRLTVL.

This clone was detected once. The DNA for the CDR3 is TGTGCCAGCAGCGTATCCTCTGGACAGAATAATTCACCCCTCCACTTT. It yields the protein CASSVSSGQNNSPLHF. The chain joins TRBV9 to TRBJ1-6; maybe TRBD1 (6 bases). The germline gives CDR1 SGDLS, CDR2 YYNGEE. V lost 1 base and J lost 5, with 13 bases in between. CDR3 length: 16 residues.

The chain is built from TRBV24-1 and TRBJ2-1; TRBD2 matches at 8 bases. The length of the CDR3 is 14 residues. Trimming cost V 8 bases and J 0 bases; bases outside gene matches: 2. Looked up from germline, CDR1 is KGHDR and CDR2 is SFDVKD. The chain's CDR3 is CATNRGGSYNEQFF. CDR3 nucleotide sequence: TGTGCCACCAATCGGGGGGGCTCCTACAATGAGCAGTTCTTC.

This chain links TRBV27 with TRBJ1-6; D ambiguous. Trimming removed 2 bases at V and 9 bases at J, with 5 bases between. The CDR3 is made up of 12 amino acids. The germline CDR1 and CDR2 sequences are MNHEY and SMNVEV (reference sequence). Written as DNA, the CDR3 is TGTGCCAGCAGTTTAACGGGTTCACCCCTCCACTTT. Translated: CASSLTGSPLHF.

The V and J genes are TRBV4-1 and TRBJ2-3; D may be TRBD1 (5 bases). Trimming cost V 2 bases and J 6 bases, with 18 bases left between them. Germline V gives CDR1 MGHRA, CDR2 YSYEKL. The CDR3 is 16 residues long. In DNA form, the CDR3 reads TGCGCCAGCAGCCAAAGCCAGGGAAGTTCCTGGGATACGCAGTATTTT. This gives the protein CASSQSQGSSWDTQYF.

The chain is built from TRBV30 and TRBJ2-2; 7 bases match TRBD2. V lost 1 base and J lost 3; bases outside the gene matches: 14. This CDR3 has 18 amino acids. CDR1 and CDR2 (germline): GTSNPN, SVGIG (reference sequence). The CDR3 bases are TGTGCCTGGAGTGGGACCCAGCGGGGATATCGGGACACCGGGGAGCTGTTTTTT. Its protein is CAWSGTQRGYRDTGELFF.

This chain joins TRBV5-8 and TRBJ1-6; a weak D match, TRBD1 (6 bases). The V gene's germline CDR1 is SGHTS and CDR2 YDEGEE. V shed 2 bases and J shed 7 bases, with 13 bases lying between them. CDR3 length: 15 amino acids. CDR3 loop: CASSFQGLWNSPLHF. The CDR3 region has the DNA TGTGCCAGCAGCTTTCAGGGGCTATGGAATTCACCCCTCCACTTT. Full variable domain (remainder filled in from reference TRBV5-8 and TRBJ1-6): EAGVTQSPTHLIKTRGQQATLRCSPISGHTSVYWYQQALGLGLQFLLWYDEGEERNRGNFPPRFSGRQFPNYSSELNVNALELEDSALYLCASSFQGLWNSPLHFGNGTRLTVT.

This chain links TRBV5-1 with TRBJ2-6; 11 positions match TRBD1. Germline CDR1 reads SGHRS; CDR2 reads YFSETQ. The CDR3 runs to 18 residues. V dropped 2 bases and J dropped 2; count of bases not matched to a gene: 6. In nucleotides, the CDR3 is TGCGCCAGCAGCTTTACCGGGACAGGGGGAACTGGGGCCAACGTCCTGACTTTC. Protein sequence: CASSFTGTGGTGANVLTF.

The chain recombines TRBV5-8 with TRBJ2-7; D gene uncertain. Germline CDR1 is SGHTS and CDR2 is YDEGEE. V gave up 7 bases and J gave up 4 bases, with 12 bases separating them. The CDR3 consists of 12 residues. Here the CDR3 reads CASGQIRYEQYF. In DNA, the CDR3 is TGTGCCAGCGGTCAGATTCGTTACGAGCAGTACTTC.

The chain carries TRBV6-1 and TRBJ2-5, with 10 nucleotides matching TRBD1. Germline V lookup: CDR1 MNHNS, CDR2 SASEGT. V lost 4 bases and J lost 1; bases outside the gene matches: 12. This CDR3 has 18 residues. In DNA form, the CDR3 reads TGTGCCAGCAGTGTTTCACTCCCGGGACAGGGGCTCCAAGAGACCCAGTACTTC. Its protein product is CASSVSLPGQGLQETQYF.

CDR3 residues: CASGNRVLGEKLFF. The CDR3 coding sequence is TGTGCCAGCGGAAACAGGGTCTTAGGTGAAAAACTGTTTTTT. The chain carries TRBV5-6 and TRBJ1-4, with a possible D match to TRBD1 (6 bases). V was trimmed by 7 bases and J by 7 bases, leaving 17 bases between them. CDR3 size: 14 residues. From germline, CDR1 is SGHDT and CDR2 YYEEEE.

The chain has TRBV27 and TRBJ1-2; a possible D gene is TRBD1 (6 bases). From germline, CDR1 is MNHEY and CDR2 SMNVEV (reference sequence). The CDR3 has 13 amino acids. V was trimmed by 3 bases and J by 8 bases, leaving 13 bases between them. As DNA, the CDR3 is TGTGCCAGCAGTTTTTCAGGGGCTTGGGGCTACACCTTC. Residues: CASSFSGAWGYTF.